This TCR beta chain came from a study of blood T cell repertoires in COVID-19 (dated by TCRdb to 2019 to 2021). The study in broad terms: The collaborator samples originated in the United States, Italy and Spain and spanned the acute and convalescent phases of COVID-19. The material from the prospective study consisted of cDNA or gDNA derived from T cells, B-cell-depleted T cells, or PBMCs. The dataset comprised deeply sampled blood TCRbeta repertoires from subjects exposed to, actively infected with, or recovered from COVID-19. The repertoires were released in a freely available public database intended as a resource for research on the immune response to SARS-CoV-2. Samples were obtained from the ongoing ImmuneRACE study (first 160 participants) and from over 1,000 subjects provided by 6 global collaborators. The sample metadata nearly always contained a de-identified subject ID, COVID-19 status, age in years and sex. HLA class I and class II types, where available, came from metadata supplied by the sample provider rather than from assay-based typing.

Here is what the overall study found, with its caveats: The amount of clinical and demographic metadata varied by source and participant and was provided uncurated.

CDR1 DFQATT and CDR2 SNEGSKA were looked up in the germline V gene (reference sequence). The CDR3, cysteine through phenylalanine, is 11 amino acids long. The only DNA kept is the CDR3, 33 bases in frame from the first base. Trimming takes 3 bases from V and 14 bases from J, and the germline ends sit 15 bases apart. Collaborating institutions collected whole blood in K2EDTA tubes following their own protocols. For TCRbeta analysis, collaborators shipped samples as frozen whole blood, isolated PBMCs, or DNA extracted from either of those sample types. Regarding this clone: Its antigen is still unknown. Per-base quality was not reported, and no clone a single base away is much larger than it.

TCRbeta CDR3 regions were amplified from genomic DNA by means of the immunoSEQ Assay, a bias-controlled multiplex PCR. In the original analysis: The number of nucleated cells in each sample was estimated from the amplification of reference gene primers within the assay. To quantify the absolute abundance of each unique TCRbeta CDR3 rearrangement, sequence reads were collapsed and filtered. For each sample, productive Simpson clonality was calculated as the square root of Simpson's diversity index across productive rearrangements. TCRdb's version of the immuneACCESS table is confined to in-frame rearrangements and falls short of the full clone set. An unresolved V gene accounts for under half of the shortfall where checked; the remainder is of unknown origin. The V and J calls and clone size come from that table; D and trimming were worked out from the DNA. This sample comprises approximately 61,000 clones, 65% to 80% of them detected only once. Clones ranked in the top ten supply less than 7% of the sample.

Material: peripheral blood. The chain links TRBV20-1 with TRBJ2-3, and possibly TRBD2, on 6 matching bases. This TCR was sampled from a woman in her seventies with acute or convalescent COVID-19. The CDR3 protein is CSASAGTARYF. The sequence in DNA is TGCAGTGCTAGCGCCGGGACTGCGCGGTATTTT.